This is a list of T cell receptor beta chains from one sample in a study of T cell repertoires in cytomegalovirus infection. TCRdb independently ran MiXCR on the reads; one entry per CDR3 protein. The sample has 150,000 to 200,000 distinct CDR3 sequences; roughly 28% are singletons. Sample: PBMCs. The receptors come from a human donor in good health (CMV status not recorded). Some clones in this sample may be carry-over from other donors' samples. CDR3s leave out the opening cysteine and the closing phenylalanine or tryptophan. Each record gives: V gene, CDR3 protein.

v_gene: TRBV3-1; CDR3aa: ASSRAGPRPYGYT
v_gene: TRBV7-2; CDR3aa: ASSLAAQGNNHEQF
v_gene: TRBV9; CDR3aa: ASSMSSRDTEAF
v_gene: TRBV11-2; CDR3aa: ASSFSLSIEAF
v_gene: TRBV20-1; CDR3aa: SAPGTSAQETQY
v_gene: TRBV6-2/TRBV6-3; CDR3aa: ASSYSPHGQGIIYGYT
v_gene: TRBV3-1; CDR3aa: ASSQEGDPGAYEQY
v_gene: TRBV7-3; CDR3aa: ASSLTGLRGTEAF
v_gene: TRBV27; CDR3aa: ASSLFRADTQY
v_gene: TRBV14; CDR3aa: ASSQETGGNEKLF
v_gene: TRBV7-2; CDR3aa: AGSSSRADTQY
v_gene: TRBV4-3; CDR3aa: ASSQDPGMRNSPLH
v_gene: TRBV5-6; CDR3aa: ASSSFRDGYEQY
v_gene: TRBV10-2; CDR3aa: ASSEPIAPSGNTIY
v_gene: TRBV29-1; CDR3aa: SVLGHLSGNTIY
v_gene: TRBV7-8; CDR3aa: ASSLTGAQGYT